The source of this T cell receptor beta chain is a study of blood T cell repertoires in COVID-19 (TCRdb year 2020). Looking at the study overall: The collaborator samples originated in the United States, Italy and Spain and spanned the acute and convalescent phases of COVID-19. The material from the prospective study consisted of cDNA or gDNA derived from T cells, B-cell-depleted T cells, or PBMCs. Subjects who had been exposed to COVID-19, were actively infected with it, or had recovered from it provided the deeply sampled blood TCRbeta repertoires that made up the dataset. The repertoires were released in a freely available public database intended as a resource for research on the immune response to SARS-CoV-2. The samples were drawn from the first 160 participants of the ongoing ImmuneRACE study and from more than 1,000 subjects provided by 6 global collaborators. The sample metadata nearly always contained a de-identified subject ID, COVID-19 status, age in years and sex. Where available, HLA class I and class II types were obtained from metadata supplied by the sample provider rather than from assay-based typing. What the authors observed across the whole study: Clinical and demographic metadata were provided uncurated, with the amount varying by source and participant.

TCRbeta CDR3 regions were amplified from genomic DNA using the immunoSEQ Assay, a bias-controlled multiplex PCR. As for the authors' bioinformatics: Within the assay, amplification of reference gene primers was used to estimate how many nucleated cells each sample contained. To quantify the absolute abundance of each unique TCRbeta CDR3 rearrangement, sequence reads were collapsed and filtered. For each sample, productive Simpson clonality was calculated as the square root of Simpson's diversity index across productive rearrangements. Not all clones reach the TCRdb copy of this immuneACCESS table, which keeps in-frame sequences only. Checked studies attribute under half of the gap to unresolved V genes and leave the rest unexplained. V, J and clone size are those of that table, while D and trimming were read from the DNA. This sample comprises more than 400,000 clones, approximately 83% of them detected only once. The ten largest clones capture about 3% of the sample.

Regarding this clone: Its antigen is unknown. No base quality information exists; no much larger clone differs at one position.

CDR1 and CDR2 were assigned from the germline V gene (reference sequence) as LGHDT and YNNKEL. Ends trimmed: V by 0 bases, J by 7 bases; bases unmatched to a gene: 10. Taken from cysteine to phenylalanine, the CDR3 has 17 residues. Left in the record is the CDR3 DNA by itself, 51 bases read in frame from the first base. Each collaborating institution followed its own protocols to collect whole blood in K2EDTA tubes. For TCRbeta analysis, collaborators shipped samples as frozen whole blood, isolated PBMCs, or DNA extracted from either of those sample types. The sequence derives from a human donor in a cohort sampled during active COVID-19. Sequenced sample: peripheral blood. The receptor chain draws on TRBV3-1 (or the pseudogene TRBV3-2) and TRBJ2-1; TRBD1 fits 9 bases in the junction. The DNA sequence is as follows: TGTGCCAGCAGCCAAGAATATGGGACAGGGAGAGGGAATGAGCAGTTCTTC. Translated, it gives CASSQEYGTGRGNEQFF.